The source of this TCR beta chain is a study of blood T cell repertoires in COVID-19. Looking at the study overall: Italy, Spain and the United States were the sources of the convalescent and acute COVID-19 samples. PBMCs, B-cell-depleted T cells, or T cells were the source of the cDNA or gDNA that made up the material.

Study processing details: Estimates of nucleated cell counts were drawn from the amplification of reference gene primers. Assay: immunoSEQ multiplex PCR; the TCRdb copy retains only in-frame clones and omits some. D and trimming come from the DNA, and the V and J calls and clone size come from that table. Of over 120,000 clones in the sample, about 87% are singletons; the top ten hold approximately 0.95%. The CDR3 consists of 9 residues. The germline V gene has CDR1 MDHEN and CDR2 SYDVKM. Trimming removed 6 bases at V and 12 bases at J, with 6 bases between. This TCR came from a woman aged 45 to 65 with acute or convalescent COVID-19. Sequencing was carried out using peripheral blood. The chain uses TRBV28 and TRBJ1-5; no reliable D call. In nucleotides, the CDR3 is TGTGCCAGCAGCCCGGGCCAGCATTTT. This gives the protein CASSPGQHF. The complete variable domain, with remaining parts taken from reference TRBV28 and TRBJ1-5, reads DVKVTQSSRYLVKRTGEKVFLECVQDMDHENMFWYRQDPGLGLRLIYFSYDVKMKEKGDIPEGYSVSREKKERFSLILESASTNQTSMYLCASSPGQHFGDGTRLSIL.